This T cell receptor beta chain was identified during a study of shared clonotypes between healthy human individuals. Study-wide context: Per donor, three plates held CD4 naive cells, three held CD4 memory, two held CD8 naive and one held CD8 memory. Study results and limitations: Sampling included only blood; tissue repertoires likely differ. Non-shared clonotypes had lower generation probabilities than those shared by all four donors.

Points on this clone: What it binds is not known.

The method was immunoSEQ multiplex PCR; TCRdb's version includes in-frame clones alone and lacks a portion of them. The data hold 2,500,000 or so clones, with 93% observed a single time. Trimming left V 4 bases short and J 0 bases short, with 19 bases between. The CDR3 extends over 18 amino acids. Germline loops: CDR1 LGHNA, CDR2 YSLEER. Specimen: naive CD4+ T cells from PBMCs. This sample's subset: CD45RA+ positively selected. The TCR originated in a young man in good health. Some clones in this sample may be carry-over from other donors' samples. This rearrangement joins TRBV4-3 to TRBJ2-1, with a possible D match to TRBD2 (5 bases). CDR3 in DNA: TGCGCCAGCAGCCGAAAGGACGGGCGGAGGAGCTCCTACAATGAGCAGTTCTTC. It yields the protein CASSRKDGRRSSYNEQFF.